This record concerns one TCR beta chain sequence. Which antigen it targets is not known. No base-level quality is on record; no much larger clone is a single base apart. The data belong to a study of T-cell reconstitution after alpha-beta-depleted transplantation in children (dated by TCRdb to 2016 to 2017). Some background on the complete study: T-cell immune reconstitution after TCRalphabeta/CD19-depleted allogeneic hematopoietic cell transplantation in children was quantitatively tracked in the study by means of TCR repertoire profiling.

V loses 6 bases, J loses 4 bases, and the germline ends lie 11 bases apart. The CDR3 sequence holds 13 residues, the cysteine and phenylalanine included. Only CDR3 DNA remains: 39 bases, in frame from the first base. CDR1 SGHTS and CDR2 YDEGEE were looked up in the germline V gene. The library was built by means of PCR. TCRdb lists the instrument as Illumina HiSeq 2500. To normalize quantification of the TCRbeta repertoire, the TCR libraries were built with molecular barcoding that relied on unique molecular identifiers. TCRdb trimmed public reads at Q25 via fastp, called clones via MiXCR and kept in-frame beta chains. Rows matching on CDR3 protein sequence are summarized as one entry with the most common DNA and genes. The sample table lists about 72,000 distinct CDR3 sequences, about 6.7% of them with a count of one. The top ten hold less than 3% of the sample.

The TCR comes from a human donor who donated a stem cell graft to a child with acute lymphoblastic leukemia. Sequenced material: PBMCs from the stem cell graft donor, taken from the stem cell graft. The V and J segments used are TRBV5-8 and TRBJ1-3; the D gene is perhaps TRBD1, on 5 matching bases. CDR3 region: CASITGGGNTIYF. The bases read TGTGCCAGCATCACAGGCGGCGGAAACACCATATATTTT.